This TCR beta chain was found in a study of naive and memory T cell subsets. This clonotype came up many times. The target antigen is unknown. Overall study findings and caveats: This RNA-based method may be sensitive to activation-related transcript changes.

The library had UMIs added by 3' ligation of an oligonucleotide to TCR cDNA. Adult healthy volunteers gave 2.5 ml peripheral blood for whole-blood RNA. Cells were not sorted; total RNA input targeted roughly 1 to 1,100 ng. Germline CDR1 and CDR2: DFQATT and SNEGSKA (reference sequence). Trimming left V 0 bases short and J 6 bases short, with 14 bases between. The CDR3 is 14 residues long. The SP2 primer and nested alpha and beta constant region primers amplified ligated cDNA in four rounds. For blood and skin samples, reverse transcription used TCR alpha and beta constant primers. TCRdb re-derived calls from the 5' RACE reads in MiXCR, one entry per CDR3 protein. Seen here are more than 45,000 distinct CDR3 sequences, around 7.3% observed once, and the top ten hold about 9.8%.

This clonotype originated in a male donor in good health. The chain has TRBV20-1 and TRBJ1-1; possible D gene TRBD1, 6 bases. CDR3 sequence reads: CSAREPAKGAEAFF. The CDR3 region has the DNA TGCAGTGCTAGAGAGCCGGCCAAGGGGGCTGAAGCTTTCTTT.